The 14 T cell receptor beta chains listed next were all sequenced from one sample in a study of T cell repertoires in MIS-A myocarditis. Produced via immunoSEQ multiplex PCR; TCRdb's table is partial and in-frame only. The data hold roughly 14,000 clones, with about 67% observed a single time. The sequencing input was left ventricle heart tissue obtained at autopsy. The receptors stem from a man aged 18 to 29 with fulminant myocarditis from multisystem inflammatory syndrome in adults (MIS-A) after COVID-19.

The chain links TRBV6-2 or TRBV6-3 to TRBJ2-2; TRBD2 aligns across 8 bases. The CDR3 contains 17 residues. Germline V gives CDR1 MNHEY, CDR2 SVGEGT. With 2 bases clipped from V and 4 bases from J, the junction kept 9 bases outside the gene matches. CDR3 sequence reads: CASSYALRGRLTGELFF. For the CDR3, the DNA is TGTGCCAGCAGTTACGCGCTTCGCGGGAGGCTCACCGGGGAGCTGTTTTTT.

The genes are TRBV7-9 and TRBJ1-2; weak D call: TRBD1 (5 bases). Trimming removed 1 base from V and 5 bases from J, with 14 bases in between. Germline assignment: CDR1 SEHNR and CDR2 FQNEAQ (reference sequence). The CDR3 is 15 amino acids. The CDR3 DNA sequence: TGTGCCAGCAGCTTAGTCACGGGACGGGAGTATGGCTACACCTTC. The encoded protein is CASSLVTGREYGYTF.

The chain employs TRBV2 and TRBJ2-3; no firm D call. The germline CDR1 and CDR2 sequences are SNHLY and FYNNEI. The CDR3 is 12 residues long. Trimming took 8 bases from V and 1 from J, leaving 7 bases between them. In DNA, the CDR3 is TGTGCCAGCGTTTACGGCACAGATACGCAGTATTTT. Translating gives CASVYGTDTQYF.

The J gene is TRBJ2-3, the V gene TRBV6-5; D may be TRBD1 (6 bases). The germline V and J ends were trimmed by 7 bases and 3 bases, with 17 bases remaining between them. Germline CDR1 reads MNHEY; CDR2 reads SVGAGI. This CDR3 is 15 amino acids long. The CDR3 nucleotides are TGTGCCAGCAAAGAAGGGACATTGACTACAGATACGCAGTATTTT. Protein sequence: CASKEGTLTTDTQYF.

V usage is TRBV27 and J usage is TRBJ1-3; tentatively, D is TRBD1 (6 bases). CDR3 length: 14 amino acids. From germline, CDR1 is MNHEY and CDR2 SMNVEV (reference sequence). V was trimmed by 5 bases and J by 7 bases, leaving 15 bases between them. The CDR3 region is CASSPGWGGNTIYF. The CDR3 DNA follows: TGTGCCAGCAGTCCCGGGTGGGGGGGCAACACCATATATTTT.

This clone was recorded a few times. The J gene is TRBJ2-7, the V gene TRBV7-6; 9 positions agree with TRBD1. Germline loops: CDR1 SGHVS, CDR2 FNYEAQ. V lost 1 base, J lost 5 bases, and 3 bases stayed unmatched. The CDR3 consists of 14 residues. CDR3 DNA: TGTGCCAGCAGCTTAGGCGGGACAGGGAACGAGCAGTACTTC. This gives the protein CASSLGGTGNEQYF.

This rearrangement joins TRBV6-6 to TRBJ2-7; D might be TRBD2 (6 bases). The CDR3 loop spans 14 amino acids. Looked up from germline, CDR1 is MNHNY and CDR2 is SVGAGI (reference sequence). The V end was cut by 2 bases, the J end by 1 base, with 9 bases between. The CDR3 reads CASSYPGGSYEQYF. For the CDR3, the DNA is TGTGCCAGCAGTTACCCTGGGGGGTCCTACGAGCAGTACTTC.

V and J are TRBV6-6 and TRBJ1-2, with D possibly TRBD1 on 6 matching bases. Trimming left V 6 bases short and J 2 bases short, with 16 bases between. The germline CDR1 and CDR2 sequences are MNHNY and SVGAGI (reference sequence). This CDR3 has 15 amino acids. The CDR3 is CASRRTARMNYGYTF. The CDR3 coding sequence is TGTGCCAGCAGACGGACAGCCAGGATGAACTATGGCTACACCTTC.

The chain joins TRBV5-1 to TRBJ2-2, with D maybe TRBD1 (5 bases). The germline CDR1 and CDR2 sequences are SGHRS and YFSETQ. V was clipped by 0 bases and J by 2 bases, with 17 bases between them. The CDR3 spans 18 residues. The CDR3 spells CASSLGNGAYDNTGELFF. DNA for the CDR3: TGCGCCAGCAGCTTGGGTAATGGGGCGTATGATAACACCGGGGAGCTGTTTTTT.

V gene TRBV5-3 combines with J gene TRBJ2-7; no firm D call. TRBV5-3 is noted as an ORF with a role that remains uncertain. Trimming left V 1 base short and J 1 base short, with 27 bases between. This CDR3 is 20 amino acids long. The CDR3 DNA reads as TGTGCCAGAAGCTTGTCGGTCAATCGTTCCAGACCACGAGGATCCTACGAGCAGTACTTC. This codes for CARSLSVNRSRPRGSYEQYF.

The table lists this clone with a count of one. The chain is built from TRBV6-1 and TRBJ2-1; D call uncertain. The V end was cut by 2 bases, the J end by 10 bases, with 15 bases between. Germline V gene data show CDR1 as MNHNS and CDR2 as SASEGT. This CDR3 region has 14 residues. The CDR3 nucleotides are TGTGCCAGCAGTGAATTTAGTAGCTTCGGCGAGCAGTTCTTC. It is translated as CASSEFSSFGEQFF.

This clone was detected a few times. The CDR3 here is CASSREQGGAFF. As DNA, the CDR3 is TGTGCCAGCAGCAGGGAACAGGGGGGAGCTTTCTTT. The gene calls are TRBV7-9 and TRBJ1-1; TRBD1 matches at 8 bases. This CDR3 has 12 amino acids. The V and J ends lost 5 bases and 10 bases, in that order; junction bases with no gene match: 6. Germline V gene data show CDR1 as SEHNR and CDR2 as FQNEAQ (reference sequence).

The V call is TRBV6-5, the J call TRBJ2-7; D remains ambiguous. Germline CDR1 reads MNHEY; CDR2 reads SVGAGI. The V end was cut by 5 bases, the J end by 3 bases, with 14 bases between. The CDR3 loop spans 14 amino acids. The CDR3 sequence is CASSKTQLNYEQYF. Here the CDR3 DNA reads TGTGCCAGCAGTAAGACTCAATTAAACTACGAGCAGTACTTC.

The chain employs TRBV7-2 and TRBJ1-2; 7 bases map to TRBD1. Germline CDR1 reads SGHTA; CDR2 reads FQGNSA. V dropped 1 base and J dropped 7; count of bases not matched to a gene: 6. This CDR3 contains 14 residues. This CDR3 is CASSLDRGGAGYTF. For the CDR3, the DNA is TGTGCCAGCAGCTTAGACAGGGGAGGAGCTGGCTACACCTTC.